Below are 5 T cell receptor beta chains sequenced from a single sample in a study of blood T cell repertoires in COVID-19 (dated by TCRdb to the early 2020s). To prepare the library, the immunoSEQ multiplex PCR assay was applied. Sourced from immuneACCESS, this table was stored by TCRdb with only in-frame sequences that have V and J called. A share of the clones is absent; for the studies checked, an unresolved V gene accounts for under half, and the remainder has no known explanation. For this sample the table gives over 150,000 clones, of which about 90% were detected only once. The top ten clonotypes cover approximately 0.59% of the sample. Input material: peripheral blood. The receptors derive from a man aged 50 or older with acute or convalescent COVID-19.

The chain is built from TRBV5-1 and TRBJ1-5; weak D call: TRBD1 (6 bases). Germline V lookup: CDR1 SGHRS, CDR2 YFSETQ. V was pared by 1 base and J by 7 bases, with 12 bases between. CDR3 length equals 14 residues. The CDR3 DNA follows: TGCGCCAGCAGCTTGCAGGGGAATTGGCAGCCCCAGCATTTT. It codes for CASSLQGNWQPQHF.

V is TRBV6-5 and J is TRBJ2-1; TRBD2 aligns across 9 bases. V lost 9 bases, J lost 3 bases, and 6 bases stayed unmatched. The CDR3 runs to 14 residues. Germline CDR1 reads MNHEY; CDR2 reads SVGAGI. CDR3 region: CASWSGRLYNEQFF. In DNA form, the CDR3 reads TGTGCCAGTTGGAGCGGGAGGCTCTACAATGAGCAGTTCTTC.

This chain connects TRBV29-1 to TRBJ1-1, with a possible D match to TRBD1 (5 bases). Trimming took 5 bases from V and 3 from J, leaving 16 bases between them. Germline V gene data show CDR1 as SQVTM and CDR2 as ANQGSEA. This CDR3 has 14 residues. CDR3 sequence reads: CSVYRLGGDTEAFF. For the CDR3, the DNA is TGCAGCGTTTATCGACTCGGGGGTGACACTGAAGCTTTCTTT. The whole variable domain, remainder taken from reference TRBV29-1 and TRBJ1-1, is SAVISQKPSRDICQRGTSLTIQCQVDSQVTMMFWYRQQPGQSLTLIATANQGSEATYESGFVIDKFPISRPNLTFSTLTVSNMSPEDSSIYLCSVYRLGGDTEAFFGQGTRLTVV.

This chain connects TRBV18 to TRBJ2-3; 7 bases map to TRBD2. Germline assignment: CDR1 KGHSH and CDR2 LQKENI. The CDR3 has 16 amino acids. Losses at the gene ends were 4 bases for V and 2 bases for J; bases not matched to a gene: 9. The CDR3 DNA is TGTGCCAGCTCACTTCGGACTAGTTGGGACACAGATACGCAGTATTTT. It yields the protein CASSLRTSWDTDTQYF.

This clone has a single count. The V call is TRBV27, the J call TRBJ2-7, with TRBD2 matching 12 bases. Looked up from germline, CDR1 is MNHEY and CDR2 is SMNVEV (reference sequence). The CDR3 sequence is 15 residues long. V trimming: 6 bases; J trimming: 3 bases; junction bases outside the gene matches: 6. The CDR3 spells CASRPSGRAFYEQYF. The CDR3 coding sequence is TGTGCCAGCAGACCTAGCGGGAGGGCCTTCTACGAGCAGTACTTC.